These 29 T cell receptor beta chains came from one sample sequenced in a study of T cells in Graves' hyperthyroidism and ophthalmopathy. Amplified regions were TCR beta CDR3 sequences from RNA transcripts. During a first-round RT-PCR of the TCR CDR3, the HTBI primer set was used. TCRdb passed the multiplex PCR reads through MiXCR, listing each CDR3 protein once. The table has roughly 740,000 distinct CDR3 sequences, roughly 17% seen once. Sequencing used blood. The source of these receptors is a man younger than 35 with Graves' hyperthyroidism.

In DNA form, the CDR3 reads TGTGCCAGCGGGGCGGGACTACCTACCCGCAAATACCAAGAGACCCAGTACTTC. Protein product: CASGAGLPTRKYQETQYF. The chain is built from TRBV7-9 and TRBJ2-5, with TRBD2 matching over 7 bases. From germline, CDR1 is SEHNR and CDR2 FQNEAQ (reference sequence). The V segment lost 8 bases and the J segment 0 bases; nucleotides outside the gene matches: 18. CDR3 length: 18 residues.

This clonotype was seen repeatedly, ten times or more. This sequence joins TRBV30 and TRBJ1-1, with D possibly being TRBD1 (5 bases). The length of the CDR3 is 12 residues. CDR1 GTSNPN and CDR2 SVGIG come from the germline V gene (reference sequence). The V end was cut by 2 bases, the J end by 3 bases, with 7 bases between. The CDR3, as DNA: TGTGCCTGGAGTCCGGGGGACACTGAAGCTTTCTTT. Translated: CAWSPGDTEAFF.

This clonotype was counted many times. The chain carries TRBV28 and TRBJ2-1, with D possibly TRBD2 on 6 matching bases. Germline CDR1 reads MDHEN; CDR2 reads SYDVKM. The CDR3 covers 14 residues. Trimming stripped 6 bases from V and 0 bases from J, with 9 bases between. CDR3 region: CASSGRDSYNEQFF. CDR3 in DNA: TGTGCCAGCAGCGGGCGGGACTCCTACAATGAGCAGTTCTTC. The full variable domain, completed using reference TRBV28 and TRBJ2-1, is DVKVTQSSRYLVKRTGEKVFLECVQDMDHENMFWYRQDPGLGLRLIYFSYDVKMKEKGDIPEGYSVSREKKERFSLILESASTNQTSMYLCASSGRDSYNEQFFGPGTRLTVL.

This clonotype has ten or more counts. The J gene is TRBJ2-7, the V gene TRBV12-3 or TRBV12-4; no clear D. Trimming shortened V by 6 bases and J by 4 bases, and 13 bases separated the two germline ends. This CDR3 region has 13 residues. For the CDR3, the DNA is TGTGCCAGCAGCCCACACGTGGGTTACGAGCAGTACTTC. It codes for CASSPHVGYEQYF.

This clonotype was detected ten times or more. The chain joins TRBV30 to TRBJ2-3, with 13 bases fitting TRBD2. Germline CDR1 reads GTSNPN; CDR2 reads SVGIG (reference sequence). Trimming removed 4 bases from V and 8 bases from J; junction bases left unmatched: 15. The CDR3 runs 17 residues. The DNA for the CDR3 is TGTGCCTGGAATCCTCTCGGGACTAGCGGGATCCCGGGTACGCAGTATTTT. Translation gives CAWNPLGTSGIPGTQYF.

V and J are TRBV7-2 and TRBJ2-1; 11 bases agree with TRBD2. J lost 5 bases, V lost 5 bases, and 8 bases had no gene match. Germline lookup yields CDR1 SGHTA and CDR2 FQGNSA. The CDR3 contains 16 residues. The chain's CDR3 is CASSDVAGGLDNEQFF. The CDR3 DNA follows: TGTGCCAGCAGCGATGTAGCGGGAGGGCTAGACAATGAGCAGTTCTTC.

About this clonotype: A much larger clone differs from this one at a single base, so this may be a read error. Here the CDR3 DNA reads TGTGCCAGCAGCTCCGAACGGGAAAAACTGTTTTTT. This encodes CASSSEREKLFF. The genes are TRBV5-4 and TRBJ1-4, with D uncertain. The CDR3 runs to 12 residues. V was clipped by 3 bases and J by 8 bases, with 8 bases between them. Germline V gene sequence: CDR1 SGHNT, CDR2 YYREEE (reference sequence). The full variable domain, in which reference TRBV5-4 and TRBJ1-4 provide the parts outside the CDR3, is ETGVTQSPTHLIKTRGQQVTLRCSSQSGHNTVSWYQQALGQGPQFIFQYYREEENGRGNFPPRFSGLQFPNYSSELNVNALELDDSALYLCASSSEREKLFFGSGTQLSVL.

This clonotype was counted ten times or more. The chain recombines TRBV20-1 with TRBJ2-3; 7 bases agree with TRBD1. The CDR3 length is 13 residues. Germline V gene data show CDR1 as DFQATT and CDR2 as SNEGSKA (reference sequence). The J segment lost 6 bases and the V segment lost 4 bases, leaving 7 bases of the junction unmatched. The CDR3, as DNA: TGCAGTGCTAAGACAGGGAATGGGGATACGCAGTATTTT. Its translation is CSAKTGNGDTQYF.

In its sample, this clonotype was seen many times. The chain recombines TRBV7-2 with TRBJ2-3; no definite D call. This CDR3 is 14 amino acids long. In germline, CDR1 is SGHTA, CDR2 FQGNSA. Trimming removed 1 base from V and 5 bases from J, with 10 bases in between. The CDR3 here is CASSLGPAQDTQYF. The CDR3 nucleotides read TGTGCCAGCAGCTTAGGCCCGGCCCAAGATACGCAGTATTTT.

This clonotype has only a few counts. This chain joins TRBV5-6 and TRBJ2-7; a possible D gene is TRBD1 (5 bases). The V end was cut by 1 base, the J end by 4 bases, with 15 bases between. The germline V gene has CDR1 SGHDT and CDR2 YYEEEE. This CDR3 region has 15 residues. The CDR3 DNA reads TGTGCCAGCAGCTTGACGTGGACAAAGCCTTACGAGCAGTACTTC. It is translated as CASSLTWTKPYEQYF.

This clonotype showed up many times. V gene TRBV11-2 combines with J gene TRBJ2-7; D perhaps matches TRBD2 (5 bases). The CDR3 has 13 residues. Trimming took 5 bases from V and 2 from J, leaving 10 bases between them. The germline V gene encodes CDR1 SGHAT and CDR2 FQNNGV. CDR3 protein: CASSATGTYEQYF. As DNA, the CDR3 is TGTGCCAGCAGCGCCACGGGGACCTACGAGCAGTACTTC.

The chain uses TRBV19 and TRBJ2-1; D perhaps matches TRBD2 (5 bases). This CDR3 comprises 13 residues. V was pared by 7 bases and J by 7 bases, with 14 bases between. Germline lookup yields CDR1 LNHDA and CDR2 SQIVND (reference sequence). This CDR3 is CASKTQRRNEQFF. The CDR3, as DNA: TGTGCCAGTAAGACCCAACGGAGGAATGAGCAGTTCTTC.

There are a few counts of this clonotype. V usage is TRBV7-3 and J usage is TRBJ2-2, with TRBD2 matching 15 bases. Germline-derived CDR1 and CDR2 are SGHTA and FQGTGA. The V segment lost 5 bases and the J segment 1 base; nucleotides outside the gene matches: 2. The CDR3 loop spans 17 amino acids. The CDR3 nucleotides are TGTGCCAGCAGCAGGACTAGCGGGAGGGGGAACACCGGGGAGCTGTTTTTT. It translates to CASSRTSGRGNTGELFF.

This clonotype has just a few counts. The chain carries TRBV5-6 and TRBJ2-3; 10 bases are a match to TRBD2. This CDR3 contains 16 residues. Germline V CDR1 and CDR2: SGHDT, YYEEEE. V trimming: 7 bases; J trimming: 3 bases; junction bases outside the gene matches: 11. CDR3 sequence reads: CASLSNKGLATDTQYF. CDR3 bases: TGTGCCAGCCTATCAAATAAGGGACTAGCGACAGATACGCAGTATTTT.

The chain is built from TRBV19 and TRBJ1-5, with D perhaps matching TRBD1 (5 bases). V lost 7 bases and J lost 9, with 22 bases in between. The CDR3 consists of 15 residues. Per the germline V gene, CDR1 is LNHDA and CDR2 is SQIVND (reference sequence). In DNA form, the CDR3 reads TGTGCCAGTACCTCGAGCTCAGGGTTAATCGGGCCCCAGCATTTT. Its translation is CASTSSSGLIGPQHF.

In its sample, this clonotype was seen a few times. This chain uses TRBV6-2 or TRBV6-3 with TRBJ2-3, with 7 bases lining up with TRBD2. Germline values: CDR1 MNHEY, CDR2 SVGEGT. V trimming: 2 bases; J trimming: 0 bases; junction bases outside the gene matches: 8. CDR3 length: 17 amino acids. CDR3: CASSYRSSGSSTDTQYF. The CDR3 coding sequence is TGTGCCAGCAGTTACCGGAGTAGCGGGTCTAGCACAGATACGCAGTATTTT.

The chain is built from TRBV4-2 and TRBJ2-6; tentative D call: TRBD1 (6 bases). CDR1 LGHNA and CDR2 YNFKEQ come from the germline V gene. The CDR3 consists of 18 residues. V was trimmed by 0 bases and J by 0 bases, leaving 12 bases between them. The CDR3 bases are TGTGCCAGCAGCCAAGAGTGGGTAGGGGGCTCTGGGGCCAACGTCCTGACTTTC. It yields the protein CASSQEWVGGSGANVLTF.

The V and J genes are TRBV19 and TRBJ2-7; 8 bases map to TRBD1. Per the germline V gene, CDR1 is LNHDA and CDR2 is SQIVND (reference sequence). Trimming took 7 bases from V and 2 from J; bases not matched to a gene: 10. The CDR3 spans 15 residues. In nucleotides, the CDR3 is TGTGCCAGTAAGATCCGGGACAGGTCACCCTACGAGCAGTACTTC. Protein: CASKIRDRSPYEQYF.

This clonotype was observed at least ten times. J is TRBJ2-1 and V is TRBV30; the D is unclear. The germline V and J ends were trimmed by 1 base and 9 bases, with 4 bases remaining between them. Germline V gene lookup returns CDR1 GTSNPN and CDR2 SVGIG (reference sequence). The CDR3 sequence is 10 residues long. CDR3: CAWSAGEQFF. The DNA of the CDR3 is TGTGCCTGGAGTGCAGGTGAGCAGTTCTTC.

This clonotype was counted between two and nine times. The CDR3 is CASSLVRDPEQYF. The CDR3 region has the DNA TGTGCCAGCAGCTTAGTCAGGGATCCCGAGCAGTACTTC. The rearrangement joins TRBV11-1 to TRBJ2-7; possibly TRBD1 for D (5 bases). The germline V and J ends were trimmed by 1 base and 6 bases, with 10 bases remaining between them. The CDR3 totals 13 residues. From germline, CDR1 is SGHAT and CDR2 FQDESV (reference sequence).

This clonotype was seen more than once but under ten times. CDR3 coding DNA: TGTGCCAGCAGCCAAGATGCTAGCGGGAGTTCCGAGCAGTACTTC. As protein: CASSQDASGSSEQYF. The chain joins TRBV4-2 to TRBJ2-7; 10 bases are shared with TRBD2. CDR1 LGHNA and CDR2 YNFKEQ come from the germline V gene. Germline trimming cut 0 bases from V and 6 bases from J; bases unmatched to any gene: 5. The CDR3 extends over 15 amino acids.

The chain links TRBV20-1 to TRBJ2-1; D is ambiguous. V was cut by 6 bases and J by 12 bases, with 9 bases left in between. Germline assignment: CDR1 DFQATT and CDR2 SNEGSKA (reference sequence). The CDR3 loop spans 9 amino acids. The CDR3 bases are TGCAGTGCCCCAGAAGTGCAGTTCTTC. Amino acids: CSAPEVQFF.

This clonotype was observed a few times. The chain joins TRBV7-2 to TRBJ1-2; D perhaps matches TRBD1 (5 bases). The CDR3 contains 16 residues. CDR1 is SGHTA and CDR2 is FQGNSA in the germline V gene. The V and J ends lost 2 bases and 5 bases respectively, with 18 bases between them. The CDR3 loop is CASSLSAGGGIYGYTF. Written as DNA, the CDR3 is TGTGCCAGCAGCTTATCCGCGGGGGGAGGGATATATGGCTACACCTTC.

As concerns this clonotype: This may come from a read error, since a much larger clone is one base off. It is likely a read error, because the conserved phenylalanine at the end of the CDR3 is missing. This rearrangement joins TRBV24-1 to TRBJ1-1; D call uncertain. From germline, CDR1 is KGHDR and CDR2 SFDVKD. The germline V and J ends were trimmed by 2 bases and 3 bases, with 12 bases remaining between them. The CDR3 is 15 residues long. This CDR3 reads CATSDSRNGDTEAFL. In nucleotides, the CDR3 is TGTGCCACCAGTGATTCTAGGAATGGGGACACTGAAGCTTTCCTT.

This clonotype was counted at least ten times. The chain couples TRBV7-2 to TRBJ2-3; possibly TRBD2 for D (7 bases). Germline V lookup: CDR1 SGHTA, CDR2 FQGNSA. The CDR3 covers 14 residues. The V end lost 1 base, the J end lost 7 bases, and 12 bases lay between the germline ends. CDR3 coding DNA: TGTGCCAGCAGCTTAGGGGGGGGACAAAATACGCAGTATTTT. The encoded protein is CASSLGGGQNTQYF. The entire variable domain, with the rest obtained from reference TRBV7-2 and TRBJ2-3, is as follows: GAGVSQSPSNKVTEKGKDVELRCDPISGHTALYWYRQSLGQGLEFLIYFQGNSAPDKSGLPSDRFSAERTGGSVSTLTIQRTQQEDSAVYLCASSLGGGQNTQYFGPGTRLTVL.

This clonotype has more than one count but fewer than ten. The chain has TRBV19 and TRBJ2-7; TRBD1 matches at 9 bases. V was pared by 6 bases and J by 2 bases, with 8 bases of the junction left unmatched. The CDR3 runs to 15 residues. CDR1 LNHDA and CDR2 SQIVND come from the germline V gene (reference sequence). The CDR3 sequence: CASSPGTGPTYEQYF. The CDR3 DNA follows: TGTGCCAGTAGCCCCGGGACAGGGCCCACCTACGAGCAGTACTTC.

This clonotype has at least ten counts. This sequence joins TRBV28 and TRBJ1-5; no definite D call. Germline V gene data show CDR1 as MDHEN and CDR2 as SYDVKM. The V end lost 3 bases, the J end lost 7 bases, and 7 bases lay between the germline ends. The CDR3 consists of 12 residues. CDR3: CASSFGKQPQHF. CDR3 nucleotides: TGTGCCAGCAGTTTTGGGAAACAGCCCCAGCATTTT.

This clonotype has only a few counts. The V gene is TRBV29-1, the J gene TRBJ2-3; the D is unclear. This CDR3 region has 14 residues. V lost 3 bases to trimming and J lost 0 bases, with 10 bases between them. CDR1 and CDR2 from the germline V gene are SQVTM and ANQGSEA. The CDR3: CSVEAPLSTDTQYF. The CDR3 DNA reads TGCAGCGTTGAGGCACCCCTGAGCACAGATACGCAGTATTTT.

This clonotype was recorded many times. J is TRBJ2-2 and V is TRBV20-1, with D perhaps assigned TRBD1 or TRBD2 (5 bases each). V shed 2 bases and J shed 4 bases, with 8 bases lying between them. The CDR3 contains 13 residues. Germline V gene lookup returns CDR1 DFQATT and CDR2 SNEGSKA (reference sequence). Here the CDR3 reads CSARRDATGELFF. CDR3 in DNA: TGCAGTGCTAGAAGGGACGCCACCGGGGAGCTGTTTTTT.